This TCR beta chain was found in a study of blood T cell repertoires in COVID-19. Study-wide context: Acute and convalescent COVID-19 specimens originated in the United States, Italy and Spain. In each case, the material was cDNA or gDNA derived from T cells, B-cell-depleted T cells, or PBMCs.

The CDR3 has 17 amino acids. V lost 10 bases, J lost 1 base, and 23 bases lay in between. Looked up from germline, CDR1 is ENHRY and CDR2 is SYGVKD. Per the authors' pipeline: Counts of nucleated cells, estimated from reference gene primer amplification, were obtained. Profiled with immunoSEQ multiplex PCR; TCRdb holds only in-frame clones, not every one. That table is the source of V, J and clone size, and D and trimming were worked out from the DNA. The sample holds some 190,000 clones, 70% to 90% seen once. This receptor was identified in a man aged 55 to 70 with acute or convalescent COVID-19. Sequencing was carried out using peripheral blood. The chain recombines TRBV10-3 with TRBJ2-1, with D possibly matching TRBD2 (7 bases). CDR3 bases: TGTGCCACCCGATTGGGGGGCGGGGGAGGGTCCTACAATGAGCAGTTCTTC. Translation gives CATRLGGGGGSYNEQFF.